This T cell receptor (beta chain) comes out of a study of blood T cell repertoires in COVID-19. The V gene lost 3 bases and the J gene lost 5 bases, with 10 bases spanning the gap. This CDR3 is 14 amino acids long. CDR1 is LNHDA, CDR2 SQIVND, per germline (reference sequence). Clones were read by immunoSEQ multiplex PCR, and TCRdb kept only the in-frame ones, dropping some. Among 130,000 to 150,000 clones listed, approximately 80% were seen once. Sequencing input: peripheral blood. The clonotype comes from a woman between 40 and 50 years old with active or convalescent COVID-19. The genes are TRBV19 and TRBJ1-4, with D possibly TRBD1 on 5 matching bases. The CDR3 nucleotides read TGTGCCAGTAGTATCGGGGGGTCGAATGAAAAACTGTTTTTT. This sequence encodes CASSIGGSNEKLFF.